This entry is about one T cell receptor beta chain. What it binds is not known. Other DNA sequences in the sample encode the same CDR3. Using immunoSEQ multiplex PCR, the repertoire was profiled, and TCRdb retains in-frame clones only, with some absent. The repertoire has tens of thousands of clones, around nine tenths of them found once; the top ten carry 0.95% to 1.3%. The data were taken from a study of OX40 agonist ivuxolimab in advanced cancers. Whole-study context: Administration of intravenous ivuxolimab to patients occurred every 2 weeks at 0.01 to 10 mg/kg.

Overall study findings and caveats: Clonal expansion was seen in CD4+ and CD8+ blood T cells by week 6 at 0.1 to 3.0 mg/kg.

The CDR3 extends over 13 amino acids. The germline V gene encodes CDR1 MNHEY and CDR2 SVGAGI. Trimming pared 0 bases from V and 3 bases from J, leaving 6 bases between. The source was CD4+ or CD8+ T cells sorted from blood, collected in a trial of the OX40 agonist ivuxolimab. The genes are TRBV6-5 and TRBJ2-7, with D perhaps TRBD1 or TRBD2 (5 bases each). This TCR derives from an adult with an advanced solid tumor such as melanoma, head and neck, liver or kidney cancer. The DNA for the CDR3 is TGTGCCAGCAGTTACTCGAGGGGCTACGAGCAGTACTTC. Protein sequence: CASSYSRGYEQYF.